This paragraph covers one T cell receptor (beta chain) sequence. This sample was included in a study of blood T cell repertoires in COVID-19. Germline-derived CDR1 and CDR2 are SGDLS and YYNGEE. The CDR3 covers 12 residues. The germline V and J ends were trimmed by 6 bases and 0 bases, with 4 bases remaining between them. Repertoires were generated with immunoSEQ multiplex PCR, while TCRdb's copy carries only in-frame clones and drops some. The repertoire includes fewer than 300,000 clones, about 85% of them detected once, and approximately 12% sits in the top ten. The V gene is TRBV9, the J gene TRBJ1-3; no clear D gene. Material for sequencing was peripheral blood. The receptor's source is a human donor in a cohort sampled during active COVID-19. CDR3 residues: CASMSSGNTIYF. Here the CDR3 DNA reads TGTGCCAGCATGAGCTCTGGAAACACCATATATTTT.